Reported below is one T cell receptor (beta chain). This specimen belongs to a study of blood T cell repertoires in COVID-19. About the study: From the United States, Italy and Spain came samples of acute and convalescent COVID-19. PBMCs, B-cell-depleted T cells, or T cells were the source of the cDNA or gDNA that made up the material.

Germline CDR1 and CDR2: SEHNR and FQNEAQ (reference sequence). CDR3 length equals 13 residues. V gave up 3 bases and J gave up 5 bases, with 8 bases separating them. Original data processing: Amplification of reference gene primers was used by the study to estimate nucleated cell counts. TCRdb's table, derived via immunoSEQ multiplex PCR, lists solely in-frame clones and lacks some. For V, J and clone size, that table is used; D and trimming come from the DNA. The sample has 210,000 or so clones, more than 75% seen once. The specimen sequenced was peripheral blood. The TCR comes from a middle-aged woman with acute or convalescent COVID-19. The rearrangement links TRBV7-9 to TRBJ2-1, with a weak D call TRBD2 (5 bases). The CDR3, as DNA: TGTGCCAGCAGCTTTGGAGGAAACAATGAGCAGTTCTTC. This gives the protein CASSFGGNNEQFF.